The 24 T cell receptor beta chains given below trace back to one sample, sequenced in a study of graft-versus-host responses after intestinal transplantation. The table came from immunoSEQ multiplex PCR; TCRdb's copy has only in-frame clones and leaves some out. The sample consists of 98,000 or so clones, about 83% of them appearing once. The input for sequencing was PBMCs, taken 255 days after intestinal transplant. These receptors all come from a human patient who received an intestinal transplant, so some T cells may come from the graft donor.

As to this clone: One end of the junction varies from germline; a read error may be responsible. This chain connects TRBV7-7 to TRBJ2-1; the D gene is possibly TRBD1 (8 bases). The CDR3 is 19 residues long. Germline CDR1 reads SSHAT; CDR2 reads FNYEAQ (reference sequence). This CDR3 is CASSQNPRGRLAAYNEQFF. The CDR3 bases are TGTGCTAGCAGCCAAAACCCCAGGGGGCGGCTAGCGGCCTACAATGAGCAGTTCTTC.

The CDR3 DNA is TGTGCCAGCGCCAGGGACGAGCAGTTCTTC. Amino acids: CASARDEQFF. V and J are TRBV6-1 and TRBJ2-1; D possibly matches TRBD1 or TRBD2 (5 bases each). Germline V gene sequence: CDR1 MNHNS, CDR2 SASEGT. V lost 8 bases, J lost 10 bases, and 9 bases lay in between. This CDR3 region has 10 residues.

The J gene is TRBJ2-7, the V gene TRBV15; 9 bases map to TRBD1. The length of the CDR3 is 19 residues. Losses at the gene ends were 0 bases for V and 2 bases for J; bases not matched to a gene: 14. CDR1 is LNHNV, CDR2 YYDKDF, per germline (reference sequence). This chain's CDR3 is CATSRDPRDREGRTYEQYF. The CDR3 DNA sequence: TGTGCCACCAGCAGAGACCCCCGGGACAGGGAGGGGAGGACCTACGAGCAGTACTTC.

V gene TRBV29-1 combines with J gene TRBJ1-2, with 7 bases matching TRBD1. The CDR3 has 12 amino acids. The V and J ends lost 7 bases and 4 bases, in that order; junction bases with no gene match: 6. Germline V gives CDR1 SQVTM, CDR2 ANQGSEA. The CDR3 DNA follows: TGCAGCGCTACGACAGGGCCCTATGGCTACACCTTC. Translating gives CSATTGPYGYTF.

J is TRBJ1-2 and V is TRBV27; D unresolved. The CDR3 sequence is 15 residues long. Trimming left V 2 bases short and J 4 bases short, with 14 bases between. Germline CDR1 is MNHEY and CDR2 is SMNVEV (reference sequence). Here the CDR3 reads CASSLRPGRSYGYTF. The CDR3 DNA sequence: TGTGCCAGCAGTTTACGGCCAGGAAGGAGCTATGGCTACACCTTC.

This chain uses TRBV5-1 with TRBJ1-2; tentatively, D is TRBD1 (6 bases). This CDR3 is built from 15 residues. Trimming pared 3 bases from V and 6 bases from J, leaving 18 bases between. Germline CDR1 SGHRS, CDR2 YFSETQ. The CDR3 DNA reads as TGCGCCAGCAGCTGGGGCGACAGGCCTGGGGATGGCTACACCTTC. It translates to CASSWGDRPGDGYTF.

The genes are TRBV19 and TRBJ2-7; TRBD2 matches at 8 bases. V shed 3 bases and J 6 bases; nucleotides not matched to a gene: 7. Germline V gene sequence: CDR1 LNHDA, CDR2 SQIVND (reference sequence). This CDR3 is built from 14 residues. The CDR3 DNA is TGTGCCAGTAGTATGGGGACTAGTACCCTCGAGCAGTACTTC. It specifies CASSMGTSTLEQYF.

This chain connects TRBV19 to TRBJ2-7, with 7 bases identical to TRBD1. Per germline, CDR1 LNHDA and CDR2 SQIVND (reference sequence). The CDR3 spans 15 residues. J was trimmed by 3 bases and V by 6 bases; bases with no gene match: 11. The CDR3 nucleotides read TGTGCCAGTAGGAAAATGGACAGGTCAAACTACGAGCAGTACTTC. As protein: CASRKMDRSNYEQYF.

The chain joins TRBV5-6 to TRBJ2-3; D is undetermined. Germline-derived CDR1 and CDR2 are SGHDT and YYEEEE. V dropped 1 base and J dropped 2 bases, with 20 bases sitting between them. The CDR3 spans 18 residues. The CDR3 protein is CASSLNVERQFLTDTQYF. Written as DNA, the CDR3 is TGTGCCAGCAGCTTGAATGTTGAGCGCCAATTCCTCACAGATACGCAGTATTTT.

This clone is a singleton in its sample. The J gene is TRBJ1-2, the V gene TRBV4-1, with D maybe TRBD1 (5 bases). This CDR3 contains 14 residues. The V gene's germline CDR1 is MGHRA and CDR2 YSYEKL. Trimming left V 0 bases short and J 8 bases short, with 13 bases between. CDR3 coding DNA: TGCGCCAGCAGCCAAGAGAATAGGAGGGGAGGCTACACCTTC. Protein sequence: CASSQENRRGGYTF.

The chain is built from TRBV28 and TRBJ1-1, with D uncertain. This CDR3 contains 14 residues. Germline V gene data show CDR1 as MDHEN and CDR2 as SYDVKM. Trimming pared 6 bases from V and 11 bases from J, leaving 22 bases between. In DNA, the CDR3 is TGTGCCAGCAGCACCTCCGCGAGGTCCCGGCGGGCTTTCTTT. This encodes CASSTSARSRRAFF.

This clone appeared a single time. The chain recombines TRBV7-9 with TRBJ1-2; 8 nucleotides match TRBD1. CDR3 length equals 15 residues. Looked up from germline, CDR1 is SEHNR and CDR2 is FQNEAQ (reference sequence). V was pared by 5 bases and J by 1 base, with 6 bases of the junction left unmatched. As DNA, the CDR3 is TGTGCCAGCAGCCCGAGACAGGGGAATAACTATGGCTACACCTTC. It encodes CASSPRQGNNYGYTF.

This chain uses TRBV28 with TRBJ1-2, with 8 nucleotides matching TRBD1. The CDR3 sequence is 16 residues long. Germline V lookup: CDR1 MDHEN, CDR2 SYDVKM. With V trimmed by 4 bases and J by 4 bases, 11 bases remained unmatched. CDR3 sequence: CASSSIWAGGLYGYTF. The CDR3 DNA sequence: TGTGCCAGCAGTTCAATCTGGGCAGGGGGCCTCTATGGCTACACCTTC.

The chain is built from TRBV6-1 and TRBJ2-1; 8 bases fit TRBD2. Losses at the gene ends were 1 base for V and 9 bases for J; bases not matched to a gene: 5. The germline CDR1 and CDR2 sequences are MNHNS and SASEGT. The length of the CDR3 is 14 residues. CDR3 in amino acids: CASSEVGRGGEQFF. Here the CDR3 DNA reads TGTGCCAGCAGTGAAGTCGGGAGGGGCGGTGAGCAGTTCTTC.

This sequence joins TRBV28 and TRBJ1-5, with a possible D match to TRBD1 (5 bases). The V gene's germline CDR1 is MDHEN and CDR2 SYDVKM. The CDR3 spans 13 residues. Trimming pared 3 bases from V and 6 bases from J, leaving 9 bases between. For the CDR3, the DNA is TGTGCCAGCAGTTTTGGGGGAAGTCAGCCCCAGCATTTT. Protein: CASSFGGSQPQHF.

This chain links TRBV29-1 with TRBJ2-2, with TRBD2 matching 7 bases. CDR3 size: 15 residues. J was trimmed by 2 bases and V by 7 bases; bases with no gene match: 10. Germline CDR1 reads SQVTM; CDR2 reads ANQGSEA. CDR3 protein: CSGLKGGINTGELFF. CDR3 DNA: TGCAGCGGGTTGAAGGGAGGGATCAACACCGGGGAGCTGTTTTTT.

The rearrangement uses TRBV4-1 and TRBJ2-3; D perhaps matches TRBD2 (5 bases). V gave up 5 bases and J gave up 4 bases, with 16 bases separating them. The germline CDR1 and CDR2 sequences are MGHRA and YSYEKL. The CDR3 covers 15 residues. Written as DNA, the CDR3 is TGCGCCAGCAGCACTCTAGCCCTCTTCCCAGATACGCAGTATTTT. Translation gives CASSTLALFPDTQYF.

The genes are TRBV9 and TRBJ2-3, with D unresolved. The CDR3 consists of 13 residues. Looked up from germline, CDR1 is SGDLS and CDR2 is YYNGEE. Trimming cost V 0 bases and J 6 bases, with 8 bases left between them. CDR3 nucleotide sequence: TGTGCCAGCAGCGTAGGCCGGGCGGATACGCAGTATTTT. Translated, it gives CASSVGRADTQYF.

The count of this clone is one. The chain joins TRBV30 to TRBJ2-1, with 8 bases identical to TRBD2. V shed 1 base, J shed 5 bases, and the junction held 16 bases outside the gene matches. Germline lookup yields CDR1 GTSNPN and CDR2 SVGIG (reference sequence). The CDR3 length is 18 residues. This chain's CDR3 is CAWSARSGGDHLDNEQFF. Written as DNA, the CDR3 is TGTGCCTGGAGTGCCCGAAGCGGGGGCGACCACCTAGACAATGAGCAGTTCTTC.

This chain uses TRBV9 with TRBJ2-2; 10 nucleotides match TRBD2. With 4 bases clipped from V and 1 base from J, the junction kept 4 bases outside the gene matches. Germline V gene sequence: CDR1 SGDLS, CDR2 YYNGEE. The CDR3 contains 16 residues. The CDR3: CASSISGRRNTGELFF. The DNA of the CDR3 is TGTGCCAGCAGCATTAGCGGGAGGAGGAACACCGGGGAGCTGTTTTTT.

The V call is TRBV11-2, the J call TRBJ2-2, with TRBD1 matching 7 bases. The CDR3 totals 14 residues. Trimming at V came to 5 bases and at J to 6 bases, leaving 6 bases not matched to a gene. Germline CDR1 and CDR2: SGHAT and FQNNGV. The CDR3, as DNA: TGTGCCAGCAGCCAGATGACAGGGTCCGGGGAGCTGTTTTTT. The encoded protein is CASSQMTGSGELFF.

The chain joins TRBV27 to TRBJ2-3; TRBD1 agrees at 9 bases. V shed 5 bases and J 2 bases; nucleotides not matched to a gene: 8. CDR1 is MNHEY and CDR2 is SMNVEV in the germline V gene (reference sequence). This CDR3 has 16 residues. CDR3 amino acids: CASSPDTGGFTDTQYF. The CDR3 nucleotides are TGTGCCAGCAGTCCCGATACAGGGGGCTTCACAGATACGCAGTATTTT.

This clone was seen once. This chain links TRBV19 with TRBJ1-5, with D hard to call. The CDR3 consists of 14 residues. Trimming removed 2 bases from V and 0 bases from J, with 5 bases in between. Per the germline V gene, CDR1 is LNHDA and CDR2 is SQIVND (reference sequence). The CDR3 loop reads CASSIRDSNQPQHF. CDR3 coding DNA: TGTGCCAGTAGTATAAGAGATAGCAATCAGCCCCAGCATTTT.

The chain joins TRBV18 to TRBJ1-3, with D tentatively TRBD1 (5 bases). The ends were cut back, 3 bases at V and 2 bases at J, with 14 bases in the middle. CDR3 size: 16 residues. In germline, CDR1 is KGHSH, CDR2 LQKENI. The CDR3 DNA sequence: TGTGCCAGCTCACCCATCAGGGTAGTGCCTGGAAACACCATATATTTT. Amino acid sequence: CASSPIRVVPGNTIYF.